This TCR beta chain was captured by sequencing in a study of shared clonotypes between healthy human individuals. The data were produced by immunoSEQ multiplex PCR, yet TCRdb's version contains in-frame clones alone and is incomplete. The sample has about 1 million clones, roughly 75% seen once. In germline, CDR1 is GTSNPN, CDR2 SVGIG (reference sequence). This CDR3 has 19 amino acids. The V gene lost 3 bases and the J gene lost 4 bases, with 30 bases spanning the gap. Nashville, Tennessee was home to all donors, who were Caucasian adults. The rearrangement links TRBV30 to TRBJ1-2; possibly TRBD1 for D (5 bases). This receptor was taken from a man younger than 35 in good health. The material sequenced was memory CD4+ T cells sorted from blood. Subset reported: CD45RA-negative fraction. The CDR3 sequence is CAWRGERRGQPERTYGYTF. CDR3 nucleotide sequence: TGTGCCTGGAGAGGGGAAAGAAGGGGTCAGCCCGAACGAACCTATGGCTACACCTTC. Full variable domain (rest looked up from reference TRBV30 and TRBJ1-2): SQTIHQWPATLVQPVGSPLSLECTVEGTSNPNLYWYRQAAGRGLQLLFYSVGIGQISSEVPQNLSASRPQDRQFILSSKKLLLSDSGFYLCAWRGERRGQPERTYGYTFGSGTRLTVV.